These 13 T cell receptor beta chains were sequenced from one sample in a study of blood T cell repertoires in COVID-19. Sequencing was performed with immunoSEQ multiplex PCR; in TCRdb, only in-frame clones are kept and a portion is missing. The table lists 95,000 to 150,000 clones, 78% of them singletons. Sequenced sample: peripheral blood. Receptor source: a man between 65 and 80 years old with acute or convalescent COVID-19.

The table lists this clone with a few counts. The rearrangement uses TRBV19 and TRBJ1-5; D remains unclear. V was clipped by 7 bases and J by 7 bases, with 20 bases between them. Germline assignment: CDR1 LNHDA and CDR2 SQIVND (reference sequence). CDR3 length equals 15 residues. The CDR3 bases are TGTGCCAGTATCAAGAGCGGGAATGTTGAACAGCCCCAGCATTTT. Protein: CASIKSGNVEQPQHF.

This clone was seen once. The chain is built from TRBV3-1 (or the pseudogene TRBV3-2) and TRBJ2-1; 11 bases map to TRBD2. The length of the CDR3 is 19 residues. Germline values: CDR1 LGHDT, CDR2 YNNKEL (reference sequence). V was pared by 1 base and J by 6 bases, with 14 bases of the junction left unmatched. The CDR3 DNA sequence: TGTGCCAGCAGCCAAGGCCTAGATTATAGCGGGGGGGCCTTCAATGAGCAGTTCTTC. Translating gives CASSQGLDYSGGAFNEQFF.

In its sample, this clone was seen a few times. V usage is TRBV7-9 and J usage is TRBJ2-7, with D perhaps TRBD2 (6 bases). V dropped 7 bases and J dropped 7 bases, with 14 bases sitting between them. The CDR3 is made up of 12 amino acids. Per germline, CDR1 SEHNR and CDR2 FQNEAQ (reference sequence). The CDR3 nucleotides are TGTGCCAGCACCAAGGGAGGTCGGGAGCAGTACTTC. It specifies CASTKGGREQYF.

The chain employs TRBV5-1 and TRBJ2-2; possibly TRBD2 for D (5 bases). The germline CDR1 and CDR2 sequences are SGHRS and YFSETQ. V lost 2 bases to trimming and J lost 5 bases, with 19 bases between them. This CDR3 is 17 amino acids long. This CDR3 reads CASSLTLLRTGTGELFF. The CDR3 nucleotides read TGCGCCAGCAGCTTAACCCTCCTCCGGACGGGGACCGGGGAGCTGTTTTTT.

The CDR3 bases are TGTGCCAGCAGCGTCTGGACAGGGGCGAACACTGAAGCTTTCTTT. Translating gives CASSVWTGANTEAFF. This chain links TRBV7-2 with TRBJ1-1, with 9 bases fitting TRBD1. From germline, CDR1 is SGHTA and CDR2 FQGNSA. Trimming removed 5 bases from V and 1 base from J; junction bases left unmatched: 5. The CDR3 covers 15 residues.

The rearrangement joins TRBV7-9 to TRBJ2-7; TRBD1 aligns across 7 bases. The CDR3 has 15 amino acids. Germline V gene sequence: CDR1 SEHNR, CDR2 FQNEAQ (reference sequence). V was clipped by 1 base and J by 5 bases; unmatched bases: 8. This chain's CDR3 is CASSLGWTGDHEQYF. The CDR3 DNA reads as TGTGCCAGCAGCTTAGGGTGGACAGGCGACCACGAGCAGTACTTC.

The chain carries TRBV7-9 and TRBJ2-5; tentative D call: TRBD2 (5 bases). V lost 1 base to trimming and J lost 5 bases, with 17 bases between them. CDR3 length equals 16 residues. Germline CDR1 is SEHNR and CDR2 is FQNEAQ (reference sequence). CDR3 region: CASSLVAGSVGETQYF. The CDR3, as DNA: TGTGCCAGCAGCTTAGTTGCGGGTTCTGTGGGGGAGACCCAGTACTTC.

This clone was detected once. This chain joins TRBV5-4 and TRBJ2-5; 11 nucleotides line up with TRBD2. The CDR3 totals 17 residues. With 2 bases clipped from V and 2 bases from J, the junction kept 8 bases outside the gene matches. From germline, CDR1 is SGHNT and CDR2 YYREEE (reference sequence). The CDR3 loop reads CASSFYSGGAIQETQYF. CDR3 sequence (DNA): TGTGCCAGCAGCTTCTATAGCGGGGGGGCGATTCAAGAGACCCAGTACTTC.

The rearrangement links TRBV7-9 to TRBJ2-3; 9 bases line up with TRBD1. This CDR3 is 16 amino acids long. Germline CDR1 reads SEHNR; CDR2 reads FQNEAQ (reference sequence). V lost 5 bases to trimming and J lost 2 bases; unmatched junction nucleotides: 8. The CDR3 DNA follows: TGTGCCAGCAGCGCCCCGGGACAGGGATTCACAGATACGCAGTATTTT. It specifies CASSAPGQGFTDTQYF.

V usage is TRBV6-5 and J usage is TRBJ2-5; weak D call: TRBD1 (5 bases). Trimming removed 0 bases from V and 9 bases from J, with 20 bases in between. Germline V CDR1 and CDR2: MNHEY, SVGAGI. The CDR3 runs 16 residues. In nucleotides, the CDR3 is TGTGCCAGCAGTTACTCAAGAAGGGGCCACTTGGTGTCCCAGTACTTC. Protein product: CASSYSRRGHLVSQYF.

The chain employs TRBV10-1 and TRBJ1-4, with 9 bases fitting TRBD1. Germline CDR1 reads WNHNN; CDR2 reads SYGVQD (reference sequence). The V segment lost 4 bases and the J segment 8 bases; nucleotides outside the gene matches: 8. The CDR3 is made up of 15 amino acids. CDR3 sequence reads: CASSGGTGRTEKLFF. In nucleotides, the CDR3 is TGCGCCAGCAGTGGTGGGACAGGGAGAACCGAAAAACTGTTTTTT.

V usage is TRBV6-5 and J usage is TRBJ2-3, with TRBD1 as a possible D gene (6 bases). Germline CDR1 reads MNHEY; CDR2 reads SVGAGI. The V end was cut by 6 bases, the J end by 1 base, with 14 bases between. This CDR3 has 15 amino acids. CDR3 in amino acids: CASRPQGTGTDTQYF. The DNA of the CDR3 is TGTGCCAGCAGGCCGCAGGGGACCGGCACAGATACGCAGTATTTT.

This clone was seen a handful of times. The chain joins TRBV6-5 to TRBJ1-4; D perhaps matches TRBD1 (6 bases). Germline loops: CDR1 MNHEY, CDR2 SVGAGI. This CDR3 has 15 amino acids. V lost 1 base, J lost 7 bases, and 13 bases lay in between. In DNA, the CDR3 is TGTGCCAGCAGTTACTTACAGGGAAGCGGTGAAAAACTGTTTTTT. Amino acids: CASSYLQGSGEKLFF.